This T cell receptor beta chain was recorded in a study of human T cells and chemical hapten exposure. Study context: DPC (0.01%) was patch tested on the upper back and read at 6 days. Study-level points and caveats: Alopecia affected the donors, so their immune response may differ from healthy people's.

Turning to this clonotype: Antigen unknown.

Individual cDNA molecules (in the library) carried attached unique molecular identifiers. One entry per CDR3 protein results from TCRdb running MiXCR on the RACE reads. The sample has around 76,000 distinct CDR3 sequences; approximately 10% are singletons. The time point denotes: patch test 1, 2 weeks after DPC sensitization. Treatment described: therapeutic diphenylcyclopropenone sensitization with weekly scalp DPC. Unfractionated whole blood yielded the extracted total RNA. The CDR3 runs 15 residues. V was clipped by 5 bases and J by 2 bases; unmatched bases: 6. The germline V gene encodes CDR1 MNHEY and CDR2 SVGEGT.

This chain uses TRBV6-2 or TRBV6-3 with TRBJ2-3; 8 nucleotides line up with TRBD2. This TCR derives from a woman aged 55-75 years with alopecia areata. Some clones in this sample may be carry-over from other donors' samples. The sequencing used whole blood, collected in connection with sensitization to the hapten diphenylcyclopropenone (DPC). DNA for the CDR3: TGTGCCAGCAGTCCAAGCGGGGGCGTCACAGATACGCAGTATTTT. Amino acids: CASSPSGGVTDTQYF.